This T cell receptor beta chain is from a study of identical twins. General study points: Zero-insertion findings could be partly confounded by invariant cells (MAIT and iNKT cells).

This clonotype occurred many times. Its antigen remains unidentified. A junction end diverges from the germline sequence, so it may reflect a read error. Germline V gene lookup returns CDR1 MGHDK and CDR2 SYGVNS. CDR3 length: 13 residues. In TCRdb, the 5' RACE reads were re-called with MiXCR into one record per CDR3 protein. Among approximately 1.8 million distinct CDR3 sequences, about 30% were seen once, and the ten largest hold about 0.3%. Sequencing was carried out using cord blood. The chain couples TRBV25-1 to TRBJ2-7; a weak D match, TRBD1 (6 bases). The TCR sequence derives from a newborn girl in good health. The CDR3 is CASSAGTTYEQYF. The CDR3 coding sequence is TGCGCCAGCAGCGCCGGGACAACCTACGAGCAGTACTTC.